A single TCR beta chain is shown here with its context. These data belong to a study of blood T cell repertoires in COVID-19. At the level of the study: Nucleic acid was either cDNA or gDNA, and it came from T cells, B-cell-depleted T cells, or PBMCs.

Enrolled during active infection, Seattle patients were then followed longitudinally. The germline V gene has CDR1 MNHEY and CDR2 SMNVEV (reference sequence). With V trimmed by 9 bases and J by 4 bases, 9 bases remained unmatched. CDR3 size: 15 residues. Study processing details: Estimated nucleated cell counts came from reference gene primer amplification. Generated by immunoSEQ multiplex PCR, the TCRdb table keeps only in-frame clones and is missing some. V and J calls and clone size are as listed in that table; D and trimming were resolved from the DNA. The table lists 400,000 to 450,000 clones, around nine tenths of them singletons, with about 1.6% in the top ten.

The receptor was derived from a woman aged 40 to 55 with COVID-19, enrolled during active disease. This rearrangement joins TRBV27 to TRBJ2-6; 7 bases match TRBD1. The specimen was peripheral blood. CDR3 residues: CARMNTGAGANVLTF. As DNA, the CDR3 is TGTGCCAGGATGAACACAGGGGCCGGGGCCAACGTCCTGACTTTC. The full variable domain, with the rest looked up from reference TRBV27 and TRBJ2-6, is EAQVTQNPRYLITVTGKKLTVTCSQNMNHEYMSWYRQDPGLGLRQIYYSMNVEVTDKGDVPEGYKVSRKEKRNFPLILESPSPNQTSLYFCARMNTGAGANVLTFGAGSRLTVL.